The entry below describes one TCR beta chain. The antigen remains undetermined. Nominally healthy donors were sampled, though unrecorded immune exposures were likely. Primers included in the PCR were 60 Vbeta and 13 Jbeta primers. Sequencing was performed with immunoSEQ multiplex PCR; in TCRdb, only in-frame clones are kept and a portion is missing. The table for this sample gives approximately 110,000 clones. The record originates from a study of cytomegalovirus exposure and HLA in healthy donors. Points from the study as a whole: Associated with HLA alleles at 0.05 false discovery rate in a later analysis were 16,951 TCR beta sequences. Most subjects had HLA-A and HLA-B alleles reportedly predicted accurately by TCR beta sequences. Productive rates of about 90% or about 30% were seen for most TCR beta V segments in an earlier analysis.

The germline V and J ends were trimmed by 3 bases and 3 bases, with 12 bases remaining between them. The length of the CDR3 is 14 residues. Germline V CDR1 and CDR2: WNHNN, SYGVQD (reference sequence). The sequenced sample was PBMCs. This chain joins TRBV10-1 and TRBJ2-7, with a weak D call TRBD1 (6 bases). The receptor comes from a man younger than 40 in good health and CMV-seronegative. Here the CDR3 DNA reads TGCGCCAGCAGTGACCGTTCGGACAGCTACGAGCAGTACTTC. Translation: CASSDRSDSYEQYF.